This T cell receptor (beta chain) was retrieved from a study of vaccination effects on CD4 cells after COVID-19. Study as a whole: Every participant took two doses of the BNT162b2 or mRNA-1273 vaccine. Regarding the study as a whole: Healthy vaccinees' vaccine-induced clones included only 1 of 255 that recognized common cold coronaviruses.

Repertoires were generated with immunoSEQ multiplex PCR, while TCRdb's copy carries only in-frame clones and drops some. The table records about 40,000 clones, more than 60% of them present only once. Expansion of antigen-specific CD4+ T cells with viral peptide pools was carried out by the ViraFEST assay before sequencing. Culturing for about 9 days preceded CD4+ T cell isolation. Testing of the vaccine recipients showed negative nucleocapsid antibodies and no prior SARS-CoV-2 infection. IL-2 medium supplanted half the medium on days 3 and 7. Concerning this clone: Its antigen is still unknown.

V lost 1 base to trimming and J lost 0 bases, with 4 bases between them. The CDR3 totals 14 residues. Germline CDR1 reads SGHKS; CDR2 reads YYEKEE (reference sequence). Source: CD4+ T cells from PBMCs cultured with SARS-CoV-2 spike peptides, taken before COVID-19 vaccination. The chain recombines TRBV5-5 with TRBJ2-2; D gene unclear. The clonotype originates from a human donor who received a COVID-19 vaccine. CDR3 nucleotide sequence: TGTGCCAGCAGCTTGCGTCCGAACACCGGGGAGCTGTTTTTT. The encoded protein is CASSLRPNTGELFF.